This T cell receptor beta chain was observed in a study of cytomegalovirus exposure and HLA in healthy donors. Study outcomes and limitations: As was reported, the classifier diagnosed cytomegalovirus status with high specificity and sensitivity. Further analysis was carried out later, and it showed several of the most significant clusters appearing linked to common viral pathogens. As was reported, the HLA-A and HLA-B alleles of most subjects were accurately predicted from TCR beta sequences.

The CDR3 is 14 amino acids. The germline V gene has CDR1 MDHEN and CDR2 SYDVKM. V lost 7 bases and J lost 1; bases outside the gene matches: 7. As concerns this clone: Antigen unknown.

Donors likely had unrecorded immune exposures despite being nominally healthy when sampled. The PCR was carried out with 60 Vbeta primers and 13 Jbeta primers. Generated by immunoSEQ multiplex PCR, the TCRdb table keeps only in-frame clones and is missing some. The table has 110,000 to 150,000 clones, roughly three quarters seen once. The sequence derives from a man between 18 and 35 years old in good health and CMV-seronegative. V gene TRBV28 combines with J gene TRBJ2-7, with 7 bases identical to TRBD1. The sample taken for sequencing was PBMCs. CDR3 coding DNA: TGTGCCAGCACTACCGGGACAGCTTCCTACGAGCAGTACTTC. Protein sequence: CASTTGTASYEQYF.